Listed here are 6 T cell receptor beta chains from one sample, sequenced in a study of T cell clonality in common variable immunodeficiency. Profiled with immunoSEQ multiplex PCR; TCRdb holds only in-frame clones, not every one. This repertoire lists about 64,000 clones without singletons; around 1.7% sits in the top ten. The sequenced material came from peripheral blood mononuclear cells. The receptor set was obtained from a person aged 18 to 75 in good health.

This clone was seen repeatedly, ten times or more. The CDR3 is cut off 3 residues early in the read; its end comes from the germline J gene. J is TRBJ1-5 and V is TRBV19; tentative D call: TRBD1 (6 bases). The CDR3 spans 13 residues. Trimming removed 4 bases at V and 6 bases at J, with 10 bases between. The V gene's germline CDR1 is LNHDA and CDR2 SQIVND (reference sequence). CDR3 sequence: CASSRGHSQPQHF. The CDR3 bases that were read are TGTGCCAGTAGTAGGGGACATTCTCAGCCC.

This clone was recorded many times. The observed sequence ends 3 residues before the CDR3 terminus, with the missing tail filled in from the germline J gene. The chain is built from TRBV20-1 and TRBJ2-1; 12 bases agree with TRBD2. Germline assignment: CDR1 DFQATT and CDR2 SNEGSKA (reference sequence). This CDR3 is 17 amino acids long. The V segment lost 0 bases and the J segment 8 bases; nucleotides outside the gene matches: 11. CDR3 DNA (partial): TGCAGTGCTAGAGATCCGAGACTAGCGGGAGTGTTCCATGAG. It encodes CSARDPRLAGVFHE. The whole CDR3 reads CSARDPRLAGVFHEQFF.

This clone occurred many times. The sequenced CDR3 bases are TGCGCCAGCAGCCCGGCTGTCGGGGGGTCCACAGATACG. It yields the protein CASSPAVGGSTDT. The CDR3 in full is CASSPAVGGSTDTQYF. The chain joins TRBV5-1 to TRBJ2-3; 7 nucleotides match TRBD2. Coverage ceases 3 residues before the CDR3 finishes, and the germline J gene fills in the end. Germline CDR1 reads SGHRS; CDR2 reads YFSETQ. The CDR3 loop spans 16 amino acids. V gave up 4 bases and J gave up 2 bases; unmatched junction bases: 10.

This clone was found many times. The sequenced fragment ends 3 residues before the CDR3 boundary, so the rest is inferred from the germline J gene. The chain is built from TRBV4-1 and TRBJ2-7; TRBD1 matches 7 bases. Germline assignment: CDR1 MGHRA and CDR2 YSYEKL. This CDR3 has 15 residues. J gave up 5 bases and V 1 base, and 8 bases lay outside the gene matches. The CDR3 loop is CASSQVRDSIHEQYF. The part of the CDR3 DNA that was read is TGCGCCAGCAGCCAAGTACGGGACAGTATTCACGAG.

This clone was counted at least ten times. The DNA ends 3 residues before the CDR3 does, and the rest of the CDR3 is filled in from the germline J gene. The genes are TRBV20-1 and TRBJ2-5; 8 positions match TRBD1. Germline trimming cut 6 bases from V and 4 bases from J; bases unmatched to any gene: 4. The length of the CDR3 is 12 residues. Germline-derived CDR1 and CDR2 are DFQATT and SNEGSKA (reference sequence). This chain's CDR3 is CSARTGRETQYF. CDR3 DNA (partial): TGCAGTGCAAGGACAGGGAGAGAGACC.

Ten or more counts support this clone. The read halts 3 residues ahead of the CDR3 end, with the missing end drawn from the germline J gene. The rearrangement links TRBV19 to TRBJ1-6, with D unresolved. Germline CDR1 reads LNHDA; CDR2 reads SQIVND (reference sequence). V lost 7 bases to trimming and J lost 7 bases, with 11 bases between them. The CDR3 extends over 13 amino acids. CDR3 DNA (partial): TGTGCCAGTACCGCGGGCTCAAATTCACCC. Residues: CASTAGSNSP. The CDR3 reads in full as CASTAGSNSPLHF.